The source of this T cell receptor beta chain is a study of spatial heterogeneity in lung cancer. Looked up from germline, CDR1 is MGHDK and CDR2 is SYGVNS. The CDR3 contains 11 residues. V shed 10 bases and J shed 9 bases, with 15 bases lying between them. Regarding time point: sample taken at primary tumor resection. Samples came from roughly 70 TRACERx patients with untreated early-stage lung cancer. Broader study findings: For tumor T cells, estimated coverage reached only around 7% (alpha) and approximately 13% (beta). Higher tumor mutation counts went along with higher counts of expanded intratumoral alpha and beta TCRs.

This clonotype was found many times. The target antigen is unknown. TCRdb used MiXCR to reprocess the 5' RACE reads, holding one entry per CDR3 protein. The sample consists of tens of thousands of distinct CDR3 sequences, about 4.5% of them appearing once. J is TRBJ1-1 and V is TRBV25-1; unclear D gene. This TCR derives from a male donor with early-stage non-small cell lung cancer. Source: lung tumor tissue, taken at surgery. The CDR3 reads CATKFRAQAFF. DNA for the CDR3: TGTGCCACCAAATTTAGGGCCCAAGCTTTCTTT.